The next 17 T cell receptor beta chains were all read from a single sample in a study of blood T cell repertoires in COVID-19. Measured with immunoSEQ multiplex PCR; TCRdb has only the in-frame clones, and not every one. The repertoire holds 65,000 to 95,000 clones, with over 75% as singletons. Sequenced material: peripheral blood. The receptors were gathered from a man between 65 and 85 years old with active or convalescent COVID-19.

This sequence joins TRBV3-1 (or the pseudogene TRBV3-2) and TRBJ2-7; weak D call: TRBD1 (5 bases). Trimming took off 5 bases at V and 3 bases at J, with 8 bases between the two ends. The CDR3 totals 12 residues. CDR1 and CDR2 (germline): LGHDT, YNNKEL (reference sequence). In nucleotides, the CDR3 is TGTGCCAGCAGCAGGGGAAGCTACGAGCAGTACTTC. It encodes CASSRGSYEQYF.

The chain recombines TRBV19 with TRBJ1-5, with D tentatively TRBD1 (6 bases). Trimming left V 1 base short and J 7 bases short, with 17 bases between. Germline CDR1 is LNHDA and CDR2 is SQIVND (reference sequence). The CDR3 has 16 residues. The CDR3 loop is CASSIGVRGGSQPQHF. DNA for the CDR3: TGTGCCAGTAGTATAGGTGTCAGGGGCGGAAGCCAGCCCCAGCATTTT.

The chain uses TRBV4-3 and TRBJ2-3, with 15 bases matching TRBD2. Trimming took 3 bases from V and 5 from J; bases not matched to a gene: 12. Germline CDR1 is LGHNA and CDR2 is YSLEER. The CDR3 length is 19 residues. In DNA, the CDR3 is TGCGCCAGCAGCCAGGCTTTAGGGGGACTAGCGGGGGGCAGAGATACGCAGTATTTT. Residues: CASSQALGGLAGGRDTQYF.

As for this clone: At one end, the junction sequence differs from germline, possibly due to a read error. The CDR3: CASSIDTRQGANPGELFF. DNA of the CDR3: TGTGCCAGTAGTATAGATACTAGGCAGGGGGCGAACCCCGGGGAGCTGTTTTTT. V usage is TRBV19 and J usage is TRBJ2-2, with 8 positions matching TRBD1. The CDR3 totals 18 residues. The germline gives CDR1 LNHDA, CDR2 SQIVND (reference sequence).

CDR3 amino acids: CASSPDRPTSYEQYF. The DNA for the CDR3 is TGCGCCAGCAGTCCAGACAGACCAACCTCCTACGAGCAGTACTTC. The V and J genes are TRBV5-1 and TRBJ2-7, with D tentatively TRBD1 (5 bases). The CDR3 is 15 residues long. Germline CDR1 is SGHRS and CDR2 is YFSETQ. V shed 5 bases and J shed 0 bases, with 15 bases lying between them.

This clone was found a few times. CDR3 DNA: TGCGCCAGCAGTGCCGGACAGGGCGGCCAGCCCCAGCATTTT. This codes for CASSAGQGGQPQHF. The chain recombines TRBV10-1 with TRBJ1-5; 8 bases match TRBD1. Germline V gene data show CDR1 as WNHNN and CDR2 as SYGVQD (reference sequence). There are 14 residues in the CDR3. Trimming cost V 4 bases and J 7 bases; bases outside gene matches: 6.

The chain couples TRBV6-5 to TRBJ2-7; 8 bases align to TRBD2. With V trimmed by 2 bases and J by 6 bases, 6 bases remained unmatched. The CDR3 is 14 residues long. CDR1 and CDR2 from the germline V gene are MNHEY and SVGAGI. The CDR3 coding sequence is TGTGCCAGCAGTTACACCGGGGGGGCCGCCGAGCAGTACTTC. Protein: CASSYTGGAAEQYF.

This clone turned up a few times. The CDR3 is CASSTQGDQPQHF. Here the CDR3 DNA reads TGTGCCAGCTCAACCCAGGGGGATCAGCCCCAGCATTTT. This chain uses TRBV18 with TRBJ1-5; 7 bases agree with TRBD1. CDR3 length: 13 amino acids. J gave up 5 bases and V 5 bases, and 3 bases lay outside the gene matches. Germline V gives CDR1 KGHSH, CDR2 LQKENI.

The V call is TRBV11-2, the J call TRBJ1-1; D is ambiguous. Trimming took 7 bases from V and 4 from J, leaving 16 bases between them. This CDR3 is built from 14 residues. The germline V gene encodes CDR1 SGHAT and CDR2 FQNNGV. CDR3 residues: CASTSLVRVTEAFF. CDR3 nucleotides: TGTGCCAGCACTTCCCTGGTACGGGTCACTGAAGCTTTCTTT.

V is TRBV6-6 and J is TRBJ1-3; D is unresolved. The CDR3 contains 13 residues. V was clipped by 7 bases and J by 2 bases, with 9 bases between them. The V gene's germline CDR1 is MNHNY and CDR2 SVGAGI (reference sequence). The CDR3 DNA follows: TGTGCCAGCACCCGAGACACTGGAAACACCATATATTTT. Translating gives CASTRDTGNTIYF.

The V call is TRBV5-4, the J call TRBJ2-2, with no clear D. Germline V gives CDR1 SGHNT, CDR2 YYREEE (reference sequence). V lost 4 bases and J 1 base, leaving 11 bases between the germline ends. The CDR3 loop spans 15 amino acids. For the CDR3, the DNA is TGTGCCAGCAGCCTTCGTACACGGAACACCGGGGAGCTGTTTTTT. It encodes CASSLRTRNTGELFF.

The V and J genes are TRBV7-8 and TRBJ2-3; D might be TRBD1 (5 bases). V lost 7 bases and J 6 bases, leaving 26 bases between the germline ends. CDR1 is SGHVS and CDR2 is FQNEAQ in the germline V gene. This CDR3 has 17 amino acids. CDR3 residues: CASTPRSWGPLGDTQYF. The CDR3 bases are TGTGCCAGCACCCCCAGGTCATGGGGCCCTCTCGGTGATACGCAGTATTTT.

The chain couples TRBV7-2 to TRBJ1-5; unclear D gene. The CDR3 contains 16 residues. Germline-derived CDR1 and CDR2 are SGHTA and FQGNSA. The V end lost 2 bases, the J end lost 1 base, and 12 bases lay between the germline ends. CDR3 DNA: TGTGCCAGCAGCTTAAAGGTACTCGGGAGCAATCAGCCCCAGCATTTT. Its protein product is CASSLKVLGSNQPQHF.

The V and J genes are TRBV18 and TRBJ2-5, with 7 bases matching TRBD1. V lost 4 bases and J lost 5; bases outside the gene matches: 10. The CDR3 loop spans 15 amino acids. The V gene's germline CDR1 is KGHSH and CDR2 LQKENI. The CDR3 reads CASSQTGTAKETQYF. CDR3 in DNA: TGTGCCAGCTCACAAACCGGGACAGCAAAGGAGACCCAGTACTTC.

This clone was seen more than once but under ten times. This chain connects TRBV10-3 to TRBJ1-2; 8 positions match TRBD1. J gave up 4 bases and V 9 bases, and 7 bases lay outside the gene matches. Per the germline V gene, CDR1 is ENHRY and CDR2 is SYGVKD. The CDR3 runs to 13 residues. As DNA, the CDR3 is TGTGCCATAGGACAGGGAGAAAGCTATGGCTACACCTTC. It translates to CAIGQGESYGYTF.

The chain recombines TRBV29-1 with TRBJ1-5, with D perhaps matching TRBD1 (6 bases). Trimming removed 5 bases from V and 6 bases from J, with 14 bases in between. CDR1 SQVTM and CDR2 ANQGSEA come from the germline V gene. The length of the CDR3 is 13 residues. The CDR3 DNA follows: TGCAGCGTTTGTGACAGGCAAGGTCAGCCCCAGCATTTT. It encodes CSVCDRQGQPQHF.

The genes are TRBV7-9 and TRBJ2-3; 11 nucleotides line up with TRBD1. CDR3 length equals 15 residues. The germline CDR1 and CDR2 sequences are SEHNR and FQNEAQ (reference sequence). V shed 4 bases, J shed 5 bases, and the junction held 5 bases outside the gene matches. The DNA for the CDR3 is TGTGCCAGCAGCTCGGACAGGGGGCGCCGAGATACGCAGTATTTT. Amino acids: CASSSDRGRRDTQYF.